There are many counts of the clone carrying this T cell receptor beta chain. Its specificity is unknown. Per the germline V gene, CDR1 is LGHNA and CDR2 is YSLEER. The CDR3 has 14 amino acids. Trimming took off 2 bases at V and 5 bases at J, with 9 bases between the two ends. In TCRdb, the reads were re-called with MiXCR into one record per CDR3 protein. Seen here are over 150,000 distinct CDR3 sequences, approximately 18% observed once, and the top ten hold approximately 26%. This record comes from a study of T cell repertoires in cytomegalovirus infection. In the study overall: It can be stated that public TCR beta signatures indicated CMV infection as well as a matching HLA type. Study results and caveats: What dominated the ex vivo response were HLA-C-restricted CMV-specific TCR beta clonotypes. Adding up the frequency of public TCR beta families identified people who carried CMV plus the relevant HLA.

This sequence joins TRBV4-3 and TRBJ2-2; D could derive from TRBD1 or TRBD2 (5 bases each). Sequencing input: CD8+ T cells from PBMCs. This TCR was recovered from a human donor in good health (CMV status not recorded). Some clones in this sample may be carry-over from other donors' samples. CDR3 DNA sequence: TGCGCCAGCAGCCAACTGGGGGAGACCGGGGAGCTGTTTTTT. Protein sequence: CASSQLGETGELFF.